This T cell receptor (beta chain) was observed in a study of control samples from healthy donors and cancer patients. The germline gives CDR1 SGHVS, CDR2 FNYEAQ. Trimming took off 3 bases at V and 2 bases at J, with 14 bases between the two ends. The length of the CDR3 is 16 residues. Produced via immunoSEQ multiplex PCR; TCRdb's table is partial and in-frame only. The top ten clones hold 5.5% to 7% of a sample with 150,000 or so clones, roughly 92% of them seen once. The sample comprised blood. The chain joins TRBV7-6 to TRBJ1-3, with D possibly being TRBD1 (6 bases). This TCR came from a man between 18 and 29 years old in good health. CDR3 sequence reads: CASSFGSGEAGNTIYF. DNA for the CDR3: TGTGCCAGCAGCTTCGGATCAGGGGAAGCTGGAAACACCATATATTTT. Together with reference TRBV7-6 and TRBJ1-3, the CDR3 gives the full variable domain: GAGVSQSPRYKVTKRGQDVALRCDPISGHVSLYWYRQALGQGPEFLTYFNYEAQQDKSGLPNDRFSAERPEGSISTLTIQRTEQRDSAMYRCASSFGSGEAGNTIYFGEGSWLTVV.